These 28 T cell receptor beta chains came from one sample sequenced in a study of T cell responses to AZD1222 COVID-19 vaccine. Profiled with immunoSEQ multiplex PCR; TCRdb holds only in-frame clones, not every one. The table records around 130,000 clones, roughly nine tenths of them present only once. Sequenced here: peripheral blood, sampled on day 0 of AZD1222 vaccination. Source of these receptors: an adult in good health.

The chain recombines TRBV5-6 with TRBJ1-4; D remains ambiguous. Looked up from germline, CDR1 is SGHDT and CDR2 is YYEEEE. The CDR3 sequence is 12 residues long. V was trimmed by 6 bases and J by 5 bases, leaving 8 bases between them. CDR3 residues: CASNLGNEKLFF. CDR3 nucleotides: TGTGCCAGCAACCTGGGAAATGAAAAACTGTTTTTT. Looking up the rest from reference TRBV5-6 and TRBJ1-4 gives the full variable domain: DAGVTQSPTHLIKTRGQQVTLRCSPKSGHDTVSWYQQALGQGPQFIFQYYEEEERQRGNFPDRFSGHQFPNYSSELNVNALLLGDSALYLCASNLGNEKLFFGSGTQLSVL.

This clone has a single count. The chain links TRBV12-3 or TRBV12-4 to TRBJ2-7, with D hard to call. CDR3 length equals 11 residues. The V end lost 2 bases, the J end lost 3 bases, and 2 bases lay between the germline ends. CDR3 protein: CASSLLYEQYF. The CDR3 DNA reads as TGTGCCAGCAGTTTACTCTACGAGCAGTACTTC.

The V gene is TRBV27, the J gene TRBJ1-2, with D uncertain. Per the germline V gene, CDR1 is MNHEY and CDR2 is SMNVEV (reference sequence). The CDR3 runs 13 residues. Between the trimmed V and J ends, which lost 2 bases and 8 bases, there was a span of 12 bases. The CDR3, as DNA: TGTGCCAGCAGTTTAAGTGGGCCGGACGGCTACACCTTC. This codes for CASSLSGPDGYTF.

The chain employs TRBV7-8 and TRBJ2-5; 9 bases line up with TRBD2. The CDR3 sequence is 16 residues long. Losses at the gene ends were 7 bases for V and 5 bases for J; bases not matched to a gene: 14. The germline gives CDR1 SGHVS, CDR2 FQNEAQ. The CDR3 DNA sequence: TGTGCCAGCAACCCTATTAGCGGGAGCGTCGAGGAGACCCAGTACTTC. Residues: CASNPISGSVEETQYF.

The V gene is TRBV6-5, the J gene TRBJ1-1; no clear D gene. CDR3 length: 16 residues. Germline V gene data show CDR1 as MNHEY and CDR2 as SVGAGI. The V and J ends lost 0 bases and 4 bases respectively, with 15 bases between them. The CDR3 is CASSYSTISLTTEAFF. The CDR3, as DNA: TGTGCCAGCAGTTACTCTACAATCTCTCTGACCACTGAAGCTTTCTTT.

The chain employs TRBV18 and TRBJ2-7, with TRBD2 matching 9 bases. This CDR3 spans 17 amino acids. Germline V gives CDR1 KGHSH, CDR2 LQKENI. The J segment lost 5 bases and the V segment lost 3 bases, leaving 14 bases of the junction unmatched. In DNA, the CDR3 is TGTGCCAGCTCACCGAGCGGGGGGCAACTCAACCTTCACGAGCAGTACTTC. Its translation is CASSPSGGQLNLHEQYF.

Only one count was recorded for this clone. The rearrangement links TRBV7-6 to TRBJ1-5; 10 positions match TRBD1. Germline V lookup: CDR1 SGHVS, CDR2 FNYEAQ. The CDR3 runs to 15 residues. V gave up 1 base and J gave up 6 bases; unmatched junction bases: 3. CDR3 DNA: TGTGCCAGCAGCTTAGGGGACAGGGGTACTCAGCCCCAGCATTTT. It is translated as CASSLGDRGTQPQHF.

V gene TRBV7-9 combines with J gene TRBJ1-1, with D maybe TRBD1 (6 bases). V was cut by 4 bases and J by 1 base, with 7 bases left in between. CDR1 SEHNR and CDR2 FQNEAQ come from the germline V gene (reference sequence). The CDR3 runs 13 residues. The CDR3 bases are TGTGCCAGCAGCTGGACAGAGAACACTGAAGCTTTCTTT. Protein sequence: CASSWTENTEAFF. Full variable domain (remainder filled in from reference TRBV7-9 and TRBJ1-1): DTGVSQNPRHKITKRGQNVTFRCDPISEHNRLYWYRQTLGQGPEFLTYFQNEAQLEKSRLLSDRFSAERPKGSFSTLEIQRTEQGDSAMYLCASSWTENTEAFFGQGTRLTVV.

V gene TRBV7-9 combines with J gene TRBJ2-3, with 9 bases lining up with TRBD2. The junction had 6 bases not matched to a gene; V was cut back by 5 bases and J by 3 bases. This CDR3 region has 15 residues. Germline V gene data show CDR1 as SEHNR and CDR2 as FQNEAQ (reference sequence). The DNA of the CDR3 is TGTGCCAGCAGCCTTAGCGGGAGTAGGACAGATACGCAGTATTTT. It specifies CASSLSGSRTDTQYF.

In regard to this clone: At one end, the junction sequence differs from germline, possibly due to a read error. The V and J genes are TRBV6-5 and TRBJ1-1, with D tentatively TRBD1 (5 bases). Germline CDR1 MNHEY, CDR2 SVGAGI. The CDR3 has 14 amino acids. The CDR3 sequence: CASRYSTENTEAFF. In DNA, the CDR3 is TGTGCCAGCAGGTACTCGACAGAGAACACTGAAGCTTTCTTT.

This chain links TRBV30 with TRBJ1-5, with D tentatively TRBD1 (6 bases). V was pared by 0 bases and J by 15 bases, with 15 bases between. Per germline, CDR1 GTSNPN and CDR2 SVGIG (reference sequence). The CDR3 sequence is 12 residues long. The CDR3 is CAWSVLKGQPHF. The CDR3 region has the DNA TGTGCCTGGAGTGTACTTAAGGGACAACCGCATTTT.

V usage is TRBV3-1 (or the pseudogene TRBV3-2) and J usage is TRBJ1-1; 9 bases fit TRBD1. J gave up 1 base and V 3 bases, and 12 bases lay outside the gene matches. The V gene's germline CDR1 is LGHDT and CDR2 YNNKEL (reference sequence). CDR3 length: 18 amino acids. The CDR3 is CASSQNPGQGRQNTEAFF. The DNA of the CDR3 is TGTGCCAGCAGCCAGAATCCGGGACAGGGAAGACAGAACACTGAAGCTTTCTTT.

J is TRBJ1-2 and V is TRBV5-4; 7 nucleotides align to TRBD1. Germline V gives CDR1 SGHNT, CDR2 YYREEE (reference sequence). The CDR3 contains 15 residues. J was trimmed by 5 bases and V by 0 bases; bases with no gene match: 7. CDR3 loop: CASSLAGEQGYGYTF. In nucleotides, the CDR3 is TGTGCCAGCAGCTTGGCCGGGGAACAGGGGTATGGCTACACCTTC.

V gene TRBV5-1 combines with J gene TRBJ1-1; D remains unclear. With 4 bases removed from V and 4 bases from J, the gap between germline ends came to 11 bases. CDR3 length equals 13 residues. In germline, CDR1 is SGHRS, CDR2 YFSETQ. The CDR3 nucleotides read TGCGCCAGCAGCCAGAATGGAGTCACTGAAGCTTTCTTT. Amino acids: CASSQNGVTEAFF.

This clone was observed a single time. The rearrangement links TRBV9 to TRBJ1-1; no firm D call. CDR3 length equals 14 residues. Deletions cut 3 bases from V and 1 base from J, with 10 bases between. CDR1 is SGDLS, CDR2 YYNGEE, per germline. CDR3 loop: CASSELSTNTEAFF. In nucleotides, the CDR3 is TGTGCCAGCAGCGAGTTGTCAACGAACACTGAAGCTTTCTTT.

The chain is built from TRBV12-5 and TRBJ1-5; TRBD1 agrees at 8 bases. The trim removed 6 bases at V and 4 bases at J, leaving 11 bases unmatched. The germline V gene encodes CDR1 LGHNT and CDR2 FRNRAP. This CDR3 is built from 16 residues. The DNA for the CDR3 is TGTGCTAGTGGGGGTGTTGGGACAGGCAATAATCAGCCCCAGCATTTT. Protein sequence: CASGGVGTGNNQPQHF.

The count of this clone is one. This chain links TRBV11-2 with TRBJ1-1, with D possibly TRBD1 on 6 matching bases. In germline, CDR1 is SGHAT, CDR2 FQNNGV. Trimming removed 3 bases at V and 6 bases at J, with 11 bases between. The CDR3 has 13 residues. The CDR3 region has the DNA TGTGCCAGCAGCTTCTATCGACAGGCTGAAGCTTTCTTT. Translated: CASSFYRQAEAFF.

V is TRBV4-1 and J is TRBJ2-1; the D call may be TRBD1 or TRBD2 (5 bases each). V lost 0 bases and J lost 1, with 10 bases in between. CDR1 and CDR2 (germline): MGHRA, YSYEKL. The CDR3 contains 16 residues. The CDR3 DNA sequence: TGCGCCAGCAGCCAAGAGGGGGTAGGTTCCTACAATGAGCAGTTCTTC. It is translated as CASSQEGVGSYNEQFF.

The gene calls are TRBV28 and TRBJ1-1; D unresolved. This CDR3 is 12 amino acids long. V lost 8 bases, J lost 0 bases, and 7 bases lay in between. Germline-derived CDR1 and CDR2 are MDHEN and SYDVKM. The CDR3 DNA follows: TGTGCCAGCGTTAGTCTGAACACTGAAGCTTTCTTT. Its protein product is CASVSLNTEAFF. Full variable domain (rest looked up from reference TRBV28 and TRBJ1-1): DVKVTQSSRYLVKRTGEKVFLECVQDMDHENMFWYRQDPGLGLRLIYFSYDVKMKEKGDIPEGYSVSREKKERFSLILESASTNQTSMYLCASVSLNTEAFFGQGTRLTVV.

V is TRBV19 and J is TRBJ1-1; a possible D gene is TRBD1 (5 bases). Trimming shortened V by 3 bases and J by 9 bases, and 14 bases separated the two germline ends. Germline V CDR1 and CDR2: LNHDA, SQIVND (reference sequence). This CDR3 is built from 13 residues. The CDR3 region is CASSMALGDQAFF. In DNA form, the CDR3 reads TGTGCCAGTAGTATGGCCTTGGGGGACCAAGCTTTCTTT.

The chain employs TRBV7-6 and TRBJ2-1, with 7 bases fitting TRBD2. CDR1 SGHVS and CDR2 FNYEAQ come from the germline V gene. The CDR3 runs to 15 residues. V trimming: 7 bases; J trimming: 8 bases; junction bases outside the gene matches: 14. CDR3 amino acids: CASTISGMELDEQFF. CDR3 nucleotides: TGTGCCAGCACCATAAGCGGGATGGAATTGGATGAGCAGTTCTTC.

The rearrangement uses TRBV2 and TRBJ2-7, with D possibly matching TRBD1 (5 bases). Deletions cut 7 bases from V and 2 bases from J, with 9 bases between. The CDR3 spans 12 residues. CDR1 is SNHLY and CDR2 is FYNNEI in the germline V gene. The CDR3 DNA sequence: TGTGCCAGCACCACGGACACCTACGAGCAGTACTTC. Its translation is CASTTDTYEQYF.

The chain uses TRBV6-5 and TRBJ1-1, with 7 nucleotides matching TRBD1. Germline V gene data show CDR1 as MNHEY and CDR2 as SVGAGI. CDR3 size: 16 residues. Losses at the gene ends were 0 bases for V and 1 base for J; bases not matched to a gene: 5. CDR3 nucleotide sequence: TGTGCCAGCAGTTACTCGACAGGGTTCAGGAACACTGAAGCTTTCTTT. Protein sequence: CASSYSTGFRNTEAFF.

The chain recombines TRBV30 with TRBJ2-3; D is uncertain. The V end was cut by 0 bases, the J end by 1 base, with 11 bases between. The CDR3 loop spans 15 amino acids. The germline CDR1 and CDR2 sequences are GTSNPN and SVGIG (reference sequence). CDR3 nucleotides: TGTGCCTGGAGTGTGGGTGACAAGCGCACAGATACGCAGTATTTT. Translated, it gives CAWSVGDKRTDTQYF.

In the case of this clone: One junction end disagrees with the germline gene, perhaps due to a read error. The chain links TRBV7-7 to TRBJ2-1; 7 bases are shared with TRBD1. This CDR3 contains 14 residues. In germline, CDR1 is SSHAT, CDR2 FNYEAQ (reference sequence). The CDR3 sequence is CASSLGQGVGEQFF. The CDR3 DNA sequence: TGTGCTAGCAGCTTAGGGCAGGGGGTTGGTGAGCAGTTCTTC.

The chain employs TRBV3-1 (or the pseudogene TRBV3-2) and TRBJ1-6; 8 positions match TRBD1. Looked up from germline, CDR1 is LGHDT and CDR2 is YNNKEL (reference sequence). CDR3 size: 16 residues. J gave up 7 bases and V 5 bases, and 10 bases lay outside the gene matches. CDR3 in DNA: TGTGCCAGCAGCAACCGACAGGGGATAAGGAATTCACCCCTCCACTTT. Its translation is CASSNRQGIRNSPLHF.

This clone has a single count. This chain connects TRBV7-9 to TRBJ1-1, with D uncertain. The germline gives CDR1 SEHNR, CDR2 FQNEAQ (reference sequence). V lost 3 bases, J lost 2 bases, and 7 bases lay in between. There are 13 residues in the CDR3. The CDR3 DNA sequence: TGTGCCAGCAGCTTTTCAGCAAACACTGAAGCTTTCTTT. This codes for CASSFSANTEAFF.

The V call is TRBV7-9, the J call TRBJ2-3; weak D call: TRBD1 (5 bases). The CDR3 covers 16 residues. Germline V CDR1 and CDR2: SEHNR, FQNEAQ (reference sequence). V was clipped by 5 bases and J by 0 bases, with 15 bases between them. In DNA form, the CDR3 reads TGTGCCAGCAGCCTGTATTGGGGCGCTAGCACAGATACGCAGTATTTT. Its translation is CASSLYWGASTDTQYF.